Below, 30 T cell receptor beta chains from the same sample are listed, as sequenced in a study of monozygotic twins with inflammatory bowel disease. TCRdb reanalyzed the 5' RACE reads, giving one entry per CDR3 protein sequence and no DNA. This sample's table reports some 440,000 distinct CDR3 sequences. Sample: blood. These receptors were collected from a human donor with ulcerative colitis or Crohn's disease, or a healthy co-twin of an affected twin (not recorded which).

The gene calls are TRBV7-2 and TRBJ2-2; TCRdb selects TRBD1, and the lack of DNA leaves this call unchecked. The CDR3 is made up of 14 amino acids. Germline V gives CDR1 SGHTA, CDR2 FQGNSA. CDR3 region: CASSLNDRAGELFF.

The V gene is TRBV10-3, the J gene TRBJ2-3; absent DNA, TCRdb's TRBD2 call cannot be checked. The CDR3 is 16 amino acids. In germline, CDR1 is ENHRY, CDR2 SYGVKD. This chain's CDR3 is CAIRGASGTDRDTQYF.

The V and J genes are TRBV5-1 and TRBJ2-1; TCRdb's D gene call, TRBD1, goes unchecked for lack of DNA. There are 15 residues in the CDR3. Germline assignment: CDR1 SGHRS and CDR2 YFSETQ. Here the CDR3 reads CASSLGAGRANEQFF.

The V gene is TRBV18, the J gene TRBJ2-4. The CDR3 totals 11 residues. Germline V CDR1 and CDR2: KGHSH, LQKENI. The CDR3: CASSPADIQYF.

The genes are TRBV5-6 and TRBJ2-1. Germline lookup yields CDR1 SGHDT and CDR2 YYEEEE. The CDR3 is made up of 12 amino acids. CDR3 amino acids: CASSLRLLEQFF.

V is TRBV18 and J is TRBJ2-7; the D call of TRBD1 rests on TCRdb alone, since no DNA is present to check it. CDR1 is KGHSH and CDR2 is LQKENI in the germline V gene. CDR3 length: 13 residues. This CDR3 reads CASSRDVAYEQYF.

The V and J genes are TRBV6-1 and TRBJ2-1; TCRdb gives TRBD1 as the D gene, but with no DNA this cannot be confirmed. The CDR3 has 15 amino acids. The germline gives CDR1 MNHNS, CDR2 SASEGT. CDR3 region: CASSPLTGTYNEQFF.

The chain is built from TRBV5-1 and TRBJ2-1. The CDR3 is 15 residues long. CDR1 is SGHRS, CDR2 YFSETQ, per germline. CDR3 sequence: CASSLGLGSNNEQFF.

The rearrangement uses TRBV14 and TRBJ1-1; with no DNA, the TCRdb D assignment of TRBD1 cannot be verified. The CDR3 runs 16 residues. Per germline, CDR1 SGHDN and CDR2 FVKESK. CDR3 protein: CASSRGTGLAHGSAFF. The entire variable domain, with the rest obtained from reference TRBV14 and TRBJ1-1, is as follows: EAGVTQFPSHSVIEKGQTVTLRCDPISGHDNLYWYRRVMGKEIKFLLHFVKESKQDESGMPNNRFLAERTGGTYSTLKVQPAELEDSGVYFCASSRGTGLAHGSAFFGQGTRLTVV.

The chain uses TRBV7-9 and TRBJ1-1; the TRBD1 assignment by TCRdb is unverifiable without DNA. Per the germline V gene, CDR1 is SEHNR and CDR2 is FQNEAQ (reference sequence). CDR3 size: 16 residues. The CDR3 protein is CASSLVPQGACTEAFF.

V gene TRBV11-1 combines with J gene TRBJ1-1; TCRdb reports TRBD1, a call that lacks DNA to check it against. The CDR3 runs to 15 residues. Germline V CDR1 and CDR2: SGHAT, FQDESV (reference sequence). CDR3: CASSPGGRMNTEAFF.

The chain employs TRBV29-1 and TRBJ2-1; there is no DNA to check the TCRdb D call of TRBD1. The CDR3 loop spans 14 amino acids. Germline V lookup: CDR1 SQVTM, CDR2 ANQGSEA. This chain's CDR3 is CSVEVTGGLSEQFF.

This chain links TRBV20-1 with TRBJ2-7; TCRdb lists TRBD2, though no DNA is available to test this call. The CDR3 has 14 residues. Germline values: CDR1 DFQATT, CDR2 SNEGSKA (reference sequence). The CDR3 here is CSGSRTSGESEQYF.

This rearrangement joins TRBV10-3 to TRBJ2-3; TCRdb selects TRBD1, and the lack of DNA leaves this call unchecked. The CDR3 contains 13 residues. CDR1 and CDR2 from the germline V gene are ENHRY and SYGVKD. This CDR3 is CATGEQGWDTQYF.

This sequence joins TRBV7-2 and TRBJ1-2; there is no DNA to check the TCRdb D call of TRBD1. CDR3 length: 16 amino acids. The V gene's germline CDR1 is SGHTA and CDR2 FQGNSA. CDR3 amino acids: CASSSASGRGRNGYTF.

CDR3 amino acids: CSARVPGLAVKVNEQFF. V gene TRBV20-1 combines with J gene TRBJ2-1; TCRdb's D gene call, TRBD2, goes unchecked for lack of DNA. Germline V gene sequence: CDR1 DFQATT, CDR2 SNEGSKA (reference sequence). The CDR3 runs 17 residues.

The chain couples TRBV27 to TRBJ2-7; TCRdb lists TRBD2, though no DNA is available to test this call. Germline assignment: CDR1 MNHEY and CDR2 SMNVEV (reference sequence). The CDR3 is 18 residues long. The CDR3 region is CASSLRPSGGAYSYEQYF.

The CDR3 here is CASRYGQFQETQYF. V gene TRBV6-6 combines with J gene TRBJ2-5; TCRdb proposes TRBD1, but this gene call is untestable without DNA. The germline V gene encodes CDR1 MNHNY and CDR2 SVGAGI (reference sequence). The CDR3 contains 14 residues.

The J gene is TRBJ1-2, the V gene TRBV6-1; TCRdb gives TRBD1 as the D gene, but with no DNA this cannot be confirmed. The germline V gene encodes CDR1 MNHNS and CDR2 SASEGT. The CDR3 runs to 16 residues. The CDR3 sequence: CASRGTGGSSNYGYTF.

The chain joins TRBV12-3 or TRBV12-4 to TRBJ1-2. The CDR3 sequence is 11 residues long. CDR3 residues: CASSLIYGYTF.

The rearrangement joins TRBV12-3 or TRBV12-4 to TRBJ1-2; absent DNA, TCRdb's TRBD1 call cannot be checked. CDR3 size: 15 residues. CDR3 residues: CASSSWTGANYGYTF.

This rearrangement joins TRBV7-6 to TRBJ1-1; the D call from TCRdb, TRBD1, cannot be confirmed without DNA. Germline-derived CDR1 and CDR2 are SGHVS and FNYEAQ. The CDR3 extends over 17 amino acids. The CDR3 sequence: CASSLARGHGGSTEAFF.

The chain links TRBV7-9 to TRBJ2-1. The CDR3 consists of 15 residues. CDR1 and CDR2 from the germline V gene are SEHNR and FQNEAQ (reference sequence). The CDR3 sequence is CASSLSGSAYNEQFF.

This chain uses TRBV13 with TRBJ2-3; TCRdb lists TRBD2, though no DNA is available to test this call. The CDR3 is 17 residues long. CDR1 and CDR2 (germline): PRHDT, FYEKMQ (reference sequence). The CDR3: CASSLRAGGPSTDTQYF.

The chain has TRBV27 and TRBJ2-7; TCRdb gives TRBD2 as the D gene, but with no DNA this cannot be confirmed. This CDR3 is built from 15 residues. The germline CDR1 and CDR2 sequences are MNHEY and SMNVEV (reference sequence). The CDR3 region is CASSPTSGSPHEQYF.

The chain employs TRBV30 and TRBJ2-3; TCRdb calls TRBD2, which cannot be checked without DNA. CDR3 length: 12 amino acids. Germline CDR1 GTSNPN, CDR2 SVGIG (reference sequence). CDR3 protein: CASAPDSDTQYF.

This rearrangement joins TRBV20-1 to TRBJ2-5; TCRdb gives TRBD1 as the D gene, but with no DNA this cannot be confirmed. CDR1 and CDR2 (germline): DFQATT, SNEGSKA (reference sequence). The CDR3 contains 16 residues. CDR3: CSAILGPKGVGETQYF.

J is TRBJ2-7 and V is TRBV12-3 or TRBV12-4; TCRdb indicates TRBD1, and absent DNA this call remains unverified. The CDR3 extends over 13 amino acids. The CDR3 loop is CASSFEVKVGLYF.

This chain uses TRBV19 with TRBJ1-5; TCRdb's assignment of TRBD1 cannot be checked, as there is no DNA. From germline, CDR1 is LNHDA and CDR2 SQIVND (reference sequence). The CDR3 spans 15 residues. This CDR3 is CASSIKGLGNQPQHF.

The chain joins TRBV11-3 to TRBJ2-3; TCRdb names TRBD1, which stays unverified in the absence of DNA. CDR3 length: 14 residues. Looked up from germline, CDR1 is SGHNT and CDR2 is YENEEA. CDR3 sequence reads: CASSSGMSADTQYF.